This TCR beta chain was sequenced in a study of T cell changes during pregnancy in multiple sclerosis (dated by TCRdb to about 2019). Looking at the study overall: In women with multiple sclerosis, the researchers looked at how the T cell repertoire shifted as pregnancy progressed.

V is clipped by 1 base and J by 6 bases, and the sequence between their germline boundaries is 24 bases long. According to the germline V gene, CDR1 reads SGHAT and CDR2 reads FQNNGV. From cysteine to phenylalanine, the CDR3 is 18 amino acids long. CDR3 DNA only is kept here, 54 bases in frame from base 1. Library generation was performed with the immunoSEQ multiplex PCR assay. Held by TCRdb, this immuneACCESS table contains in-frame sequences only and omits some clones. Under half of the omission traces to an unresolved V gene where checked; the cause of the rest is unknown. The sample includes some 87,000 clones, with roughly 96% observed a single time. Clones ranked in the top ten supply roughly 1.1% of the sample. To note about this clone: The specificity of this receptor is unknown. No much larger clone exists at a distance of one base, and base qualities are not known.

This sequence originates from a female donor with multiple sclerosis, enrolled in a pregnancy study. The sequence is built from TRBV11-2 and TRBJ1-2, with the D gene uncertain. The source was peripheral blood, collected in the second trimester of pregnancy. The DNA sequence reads TGTGCCAGCAGCTTAGTGAGGCGGCTGACCCTCATTCTAAATGGCTACACCTTC. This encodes CASSLVRRLTLILNGYTF.